The clone carrying this T cell receptor (beta chain) has only a few counts. The antigen remains undetermined. This entry comes from a study of T cell responses to AZD1222 COVID-19 vaccine. Study at large: Doses given second, at about 4 or about 12 weeks, were pooled.

Regarding the study as a whole: CD4 TCRs covered the whole spike, strongest at regions 160-218 and 743-854. Among the donors, most were white British and more were female, and clonal diversity was possibly underestimated. After two AZD1222 doses, spike-specific TCR breadth and depth rose versus day 0.

The CDR3 contains 15 residues. The V gene's germline CDR1 is MNHEY and CDR2 SVGEGT. Trimming cost V 0 bases and J 7 bases, with 16 bases left between them. TCRdb keeps only in-frame clones here, not all; method: immunoSEQ multiplex PCR. Among some 28,000 clones listed, about three quarters were seen once. V is TRBV6-2 or TRBV6-3 and J is TRBJ2-7; either TRBD1 or TRBD2 may supply D (5 bases each). The sequence was obtained from an adult in good health. This specimen consisted of peripheral blood, obtained on day 0 of AZD1222 vaccination. The DNA of the CDR3 is TGTGCCAGCAGTTACTCGATTGGGGCTACGGGAGAGCAGTACGTC. This gives the protein CASSYSIGATGEQYV.